This TCR beta chain appears in the sequencing data of a study of T cell responses to AZD1222 COVID-19 vaccine. V dropped 3 bases and J dropped 3 bases, with 14 bases sitting between them. The CDR3 consists of 15 residues. The germline V gene has CDR1 KGHSH and CDR2 LQKENI. Study results and limitations: Just a handful of people given AZD1222 tested seropositive at baseline. Spike-specific TCR breadth and depth grew following two AZD1222 doses. Clonal diversity was possibly underestimated, and the donors were mostly white British, with more females.

The table came from immunoSEQ multiplex PCR; TCRdb's copy has only in-frame clones and leaves some out. The table shows fewer than 90,000 clones, with around nine tenths occurring only once. Of note for this clone: Its specificity is not known.

Sequenced material: peripheral blood, taken 28 days after the second AZD1222 dose. V gene TRBV18 combines with J gene TRBJ1-2; a possible D gene is TRBD1 (5 bases). This clonotype was sampled from an adult who received the AZD1222 COVID-19 vaccine. The CDR3 DNA follows: TGTGCCAGCTCACCCCCGGTAGGACAAGACTATGGCTACACCTTC. Protein: CASSPPVGQDYGYTF.